This T cell receptor (beta chain) was identified during a study of blood T cell repertoires in COVID-19. CDR1 and CDR2 (germline): SNHLY, FYNNEI. The CDR3 is 14 residues long. The V segment lost 7 bases and the J segment 10 bases; nucleotides outside the gene matches: 9. Assay: immunoSEQ multiplex PCR; the TCRdb copy retains only in-frame clones and omits some. The data contain 450,000 to 600,000 clones, 87% of them singletons. V is TRBV2 and J is TRBJ2-1; 11 bases match TRBD2. This clonotype originated in a woman aged 18-35 years who had recovered from COVID-19. The sequenced sample was PBMCs or T cells enriched from blood (not recorded which). The CDR3 nucleotides are TGTGCCAGCAAGGTAGCGGGGGGGCCAGGGGAGCAGTTCTTC. This sequence encodes CASKVAGGPGEQFF. Combining the CDR3 with reference TRBV2 and TRBJ2-1 gives the whole variable domain EPEVTQTPSHQVTQMGQEVILRCVPISNHLYFYWYRQILGQKVEFLVSFYNNEISEKSEIFDDQFSVERPDGSNFTLKIRSTKLEDSAMYFCASKVAGGPGEQFFGPGTRLTVL.